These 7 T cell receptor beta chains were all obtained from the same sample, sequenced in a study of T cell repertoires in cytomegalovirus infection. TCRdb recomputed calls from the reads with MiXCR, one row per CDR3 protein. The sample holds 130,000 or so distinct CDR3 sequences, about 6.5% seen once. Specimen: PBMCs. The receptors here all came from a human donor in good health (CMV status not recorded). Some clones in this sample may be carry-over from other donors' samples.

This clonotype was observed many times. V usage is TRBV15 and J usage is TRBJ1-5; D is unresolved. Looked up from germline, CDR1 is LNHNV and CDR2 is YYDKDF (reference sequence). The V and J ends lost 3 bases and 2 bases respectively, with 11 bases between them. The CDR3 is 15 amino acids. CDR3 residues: CATSRRASGNQPQHF. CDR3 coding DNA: TGTGCCACCAGCAGGAGGGCTAGCGGCAATCAGCCCCAGCATTTT. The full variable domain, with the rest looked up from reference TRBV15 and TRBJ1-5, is DAMVIQNPRYQVTQFGKPVTLSCSQTLNHNVMYWYQQKSSQAPKLLFHYYDKDFNNEADTPDNFQSRRPNTSFCFLDIRSPGLGDTAMYLCATSRRASGNQPQHFGDGTRLSIL.

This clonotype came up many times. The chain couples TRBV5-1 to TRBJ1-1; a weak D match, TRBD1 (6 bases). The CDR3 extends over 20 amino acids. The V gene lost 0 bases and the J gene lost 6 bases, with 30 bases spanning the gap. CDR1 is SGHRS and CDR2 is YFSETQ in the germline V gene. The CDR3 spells CASSLATRTRGHTPRPEAFF. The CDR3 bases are TGCGCCAGCAGCTTGGCCACGCGGACGAGGGGACACACACCAAGGCCTGAAGCTTTCTTT. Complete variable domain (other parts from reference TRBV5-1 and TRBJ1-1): KAGVTQTPRYLIKTRGQQVTLSCSPISGHRSVSWYQQTPGQGLQFLFEYFSETQRNKGNFPGRFSGRQFSNSRSEMNVSTLELGDSALYLCASSLATRTRGHTPRPEAFFGQGTRLTVV.

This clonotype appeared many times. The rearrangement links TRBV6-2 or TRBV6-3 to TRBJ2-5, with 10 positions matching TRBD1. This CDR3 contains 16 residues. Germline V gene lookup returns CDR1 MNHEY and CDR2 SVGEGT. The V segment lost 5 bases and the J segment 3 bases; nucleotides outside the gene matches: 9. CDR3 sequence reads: CASSTPTGGAEETQYF. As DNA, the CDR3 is TGTGCCAGCAGTACGCCGACAGGGGGCGCGGAAGAGACCCAGTACTTC.

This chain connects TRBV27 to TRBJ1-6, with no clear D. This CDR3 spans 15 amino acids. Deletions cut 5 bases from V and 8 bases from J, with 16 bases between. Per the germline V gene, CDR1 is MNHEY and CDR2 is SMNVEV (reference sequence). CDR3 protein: CASSLRWGMDSPLHF. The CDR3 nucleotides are TGTGCCAGCAGTCTAAGATGGGGTATGGATTCACCCCTCCACTTT.

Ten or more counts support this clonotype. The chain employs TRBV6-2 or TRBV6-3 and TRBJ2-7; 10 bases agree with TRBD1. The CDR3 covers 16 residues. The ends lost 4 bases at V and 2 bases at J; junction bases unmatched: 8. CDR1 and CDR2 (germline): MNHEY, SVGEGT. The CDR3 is CASSSIPGQGTYEQYF. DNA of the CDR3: TGTGCCAGCAGTTCCATTCCGGGACAGGGGACCTACGAGCAGTACTTC.

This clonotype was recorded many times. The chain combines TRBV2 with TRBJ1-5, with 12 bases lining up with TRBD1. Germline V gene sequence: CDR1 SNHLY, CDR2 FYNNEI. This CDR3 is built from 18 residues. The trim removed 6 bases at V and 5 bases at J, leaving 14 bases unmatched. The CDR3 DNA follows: TGTGCCAGCAGCCCGGGCCTTTTGGGACAGGGGGCGTATCAGCCCCAGCATTTT. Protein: CASSPGLLGQGAYQPQHF.

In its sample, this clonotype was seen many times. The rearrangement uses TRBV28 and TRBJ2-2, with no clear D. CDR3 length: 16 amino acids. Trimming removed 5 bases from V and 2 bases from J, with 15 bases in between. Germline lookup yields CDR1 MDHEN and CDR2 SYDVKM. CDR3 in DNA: TGTGCCAGCAGTGTGTTCCGACAAAGAAACACCGGGGAGCTGTTTTTT. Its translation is CASSVFRQRNTGELFF.